The source of this TCR beta chain is a study of T-cell reconstitution after alpha-beta-depleted transplantation in children. Comment on this clonotype: As yet, its antigen is unknown.

The study, taken as a whole, reports: Surviving recipient T cells and thymic progenitors accounted for the high day-60 TCRbeta diversity observed in some patients. Several hundred expanded graft clones reportedly supplied alpha-beta T cells about two months after transplant. Newly produced T cells mostly provided counts and TCRbeta diversity after one year, as hyperexpanded clones declined.

The TCRbeta library was prepared with unique molecular identifiers. In TCRdb, the PCR reads were re-called with MiXCR into one record per CDR3 protein. This table holds 200,000 to 250,000 distinct CDR3 sequences, about 8.7% found once. The CDR3 has 14 residues. The junction had 9 bases not matched to a gene; V was cut back by 5 bases and J by 7 bases. Germline loops: CDR1 SGHRS, CDR2 YFSETQ. The source was PBMCs, mostly from graft donor cells, collected 360 days after TCRalphabeta/CD19-depleted stem cell transplant. The chain combines TRBV5-1 with TRBJ2-1; 7 bases match TRBD2. This TCR derives from a male patient aged 2-15 years who had a stem cell transplant for acute myeloid leukemia, so the T cells may come from the graft donor. CDR3 loop: CASSFAAGRNEQFF. The CDR3 region has the DNA TGCGCCAGCAGTTTTGCGGCCGGGAGGAATGAGCAGTTCTTC.